This T cell receptor (beta chain) was captured by sequencing in a study of T cells in Graves' hyperthyroidism and ophthalmopathy. Whole-study findings and limits: Blood shared most expanded thyroid clonotypes above 0.001.

As concerns this clonotype: The antigen remains unidentified.

There were TCR beta CDR3 regions amplified from RNA transcripts. The HTBI set primed first-round TCR CDR3 RT-PCR. Each CDR3 protein gets one entry after TCRdb re-called the multiplex PCR reads with MiXCR. Counted here are approximately 220,000 distinct CDR3 sequences, around 17% occurring once; the ten biggest clones make up roughly 44%. The sequence was collected from a man between 35 and 55 years old with Graves' hyperthyroidism. The specimen sequenced was blood.

The CDR3 protein is CASSLQLYRGENTIYF. For the CDR3, the DNA is TGTGCCAGCAGTTTGCAACTCTACAGGGGGGAAAACACCATATATTTT. V and J are TRBV12-3 or TRBV12-4 and TRBJ1-3; 8 nucleotides align to TRBD1. CDR3 size: 16 residues. The junction had 10 bases not matched to a gene; V was cut back by 3 bases and J by 6 bases.